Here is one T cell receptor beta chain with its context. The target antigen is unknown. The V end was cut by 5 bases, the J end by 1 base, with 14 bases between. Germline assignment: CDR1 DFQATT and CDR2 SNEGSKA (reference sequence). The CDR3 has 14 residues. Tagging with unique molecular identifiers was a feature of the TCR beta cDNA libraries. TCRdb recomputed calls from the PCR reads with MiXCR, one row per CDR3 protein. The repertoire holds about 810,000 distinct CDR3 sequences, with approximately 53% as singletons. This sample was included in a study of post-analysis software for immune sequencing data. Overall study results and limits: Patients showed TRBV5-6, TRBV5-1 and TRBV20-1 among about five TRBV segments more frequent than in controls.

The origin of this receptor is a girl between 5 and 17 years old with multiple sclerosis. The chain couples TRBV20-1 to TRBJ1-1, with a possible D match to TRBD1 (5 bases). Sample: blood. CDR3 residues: CSAPRMTENTEAFF. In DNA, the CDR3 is TGCAGTGCTCCGCGAATGACAGAGAACACTGAAGCTTTCTTT.